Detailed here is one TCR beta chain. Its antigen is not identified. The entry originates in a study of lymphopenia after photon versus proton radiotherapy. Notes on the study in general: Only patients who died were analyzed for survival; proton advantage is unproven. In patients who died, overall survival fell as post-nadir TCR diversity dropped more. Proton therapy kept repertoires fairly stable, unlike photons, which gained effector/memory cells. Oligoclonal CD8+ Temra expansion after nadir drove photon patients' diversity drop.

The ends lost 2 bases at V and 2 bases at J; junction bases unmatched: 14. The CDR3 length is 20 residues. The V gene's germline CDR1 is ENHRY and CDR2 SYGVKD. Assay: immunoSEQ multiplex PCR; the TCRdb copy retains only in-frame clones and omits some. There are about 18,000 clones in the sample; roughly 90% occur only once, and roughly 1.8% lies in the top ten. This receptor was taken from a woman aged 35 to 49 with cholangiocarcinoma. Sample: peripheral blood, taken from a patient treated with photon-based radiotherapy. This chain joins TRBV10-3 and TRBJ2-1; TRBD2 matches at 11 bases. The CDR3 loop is CAISELSATSGGLTYNEQFF. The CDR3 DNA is TGTGCCATCAGTGAGCTATCCGCTACTAGCGGGGGCCTAACCTACAATGAGCAGTTCTTC.